The following is a T cell receptor (beta chain) sequence with its context. This clone occurred once. The target of this receptor is not known. Within one base of it there is no much larger clone, and no base qualities were kept. The immunoSEQ Assay, a bias-controlled multiplex PCR, was used to amplify TCRbeta CDR3 regions from genomic DNA. From the authors' description of their analysis: Within the assay, amplification of reference gene primers was used to estimate how many nucleated cells each sample contained. Sequence reads were collapsed and filtered to measure the absolute abundance of every unique TCRbeta CDR3 rearrangement. For each sample, productive Simpson clonality was calculated as the square root of Simpson's diversity index over productive rearrangements. As stored in TCRdb, this immuneACCESS dataset retains in-frame rearrangements with V and J assigned. A fraction of the clones does not appear; measured against another copy, unresolved V genes explain less than half of the discrepancy, and the remainder lacks a known reason. V and J calls and clone size follow that table, whereas D and trimming were derived from the DNA. In this sample the table shows fewer than 75,000 clones, about 92% of which occur a single time. 4.5% to 5.5% of the sample comes from the top ten.

Each collaborating institution followed its own protocols to collect whole blood in K2EDTA tubes. For TCRbeta analysis, collaborators shipped samples as frozen whole blood, isolated PBMCs, or DNA extracted from either of those sample types. From the cysteine through the phenylalanine, the CDR3 covers 14 amino acids. The entry retains the CDR3 DNA only, 42 bases that are in frame from base 1. Cut back by 4 bases and 7 bases, the V and J ends lie 16 bases apart. CDR1 and CDR2, per the germline V gene, are MNHEY and SVGAGI. The data originate from a study of blood T cell repertoires in COVID-19 (dated by TCRdb to the early 2020s). General notes on the study: Collaborator samples came from the United States, Italy and Spain and covered acute and convalescent phases of COVID-19. The dataset comprised deeply sampled blood TCRbeta repertoires from subjects exposed to, actively infected with, or recovered from COVID-19. The sample metadata nearly always contained a de-identified subject ID, COVID-19 status, age in years and sex. The material from the prospective study consisted of cDNA or gDNA derived from T cells, B-cell-depleted T cells, or PBMCs. The samples were drawn from two sources: the first 160 participants of the ongoing ImmuneRACE study, and about 1,300 subjects contributed by 6 global collaborators. A freely available public database, intended as a resource for researchers studying the immune response to SARS-CoV-2, is where the repertoires were released. Where available, HLA class I and class II types were taken from metadata supplied by the sample provider and were not determined by assay-based typing.

Results the study describes overall, beyond this receptor: How much clinical and demographic metadata was included differed by source and by participant, and the metadata was provided uncurated.

The TCR sequence derives from a man in his forties or fifties with active COVID-19. The specimen sequenced was peripheral blood. Recombination linked TRBV6-5 to TRBJ1-2; the D region possibly corresponds to TRBD1 (6 bases align). The CDR3 corresponds to CASSSIWTAGGYTF. The nucleotide sequence is given as TGTGCCAGCAGTTCCATTTGGACAGCAGGTGGCTACACCTTC.